At least ten counts were recorded for the clone carrying this T cell receptor (beta chain). Its antigen is as yet unknown. These data originate in a study of T cell repertoires in cytomegalovirus infection. CDR3 length: 15 residues. Germline CDR1 SGHTA, CDR2 FQGNSA. Trimming took 3 bases from V and 3 from J; bases not matched to a gene: 4. Using its own MiXCR run on the reads, TCRdb lists one record per CDR3 protein. Altogether about 770,000 distinct CDR3 sequences are present, 29% being singletons, with the ten largest covering around 13%. The chain employs TRBV7-2 and TRBJ2-3, with 9 bases identical to TRBD2. The sequence came from a human donor in good health (CMV status not recorded). Some clones in this sample may be carry-over from other donors' samples. Sample: cultured CD8+ T cells from PBMCs, taken from culture after CMV antigen stimulation. CDR3 in amino acids: CASSLGGGATDTQYF. The CDR3 DNA reads as TGTGCCAGCAGCTTGGGCGGGGGGGCTACAGATACGCAGTATTTT.